Listed here are 9 T cell receptor beta chains from one sample, sequenced in a study of early T cells in non-severe SARS-CoV-2 infection. MiXCR, applied by TCRdb to the 5' RACE reads, yields one record per CDR3 protein. The sample yields some 85,000 distinct CDR3 sequences, roughly an eighth seen once. Sequenced material: whole blood. Receptors were obtained from an adult who was a healthcare worker with PCR-confirmed SARS-CoV-2 infection or an uninfected control (not recorded which).

The gene calls are TRBV20-1 and TRBJ2-7; 9 nucleotides line up with TRBD1. In germline, CDR1 is DFQATT, CDR2 SNEGSKA (reference sequence). Trimming took 1 base from V and 9 from J; bases not matched to a gene: 7. The CDR3 runs 13 residues. The CDR3 bases are TGCAGTGCTAGAGGACAGGGGGGGCTAGGGCAGTACTTC. It is translated as CSARGQGGLGQYF.

There are a few counts of this clonotype. The rearrangement links TRBV20-1 to TRBJ1-2; D is undetermined. Deletions cut 6 bases from V and 6 bases from J, with 23 bases between. The CDR3 totals 15 residues. Germline CDR1 reads DFQATT; CDR2 reads SNEGSKA (reference sequence). As DNA, the CDR3 is TGCAGTGCCCCCAATCGGGTGTTAGAGGAGGATGGCTACACCTTC. Protein sequence: CSAPNRVLEEDGYTF.

J is TRBJ2-7 and V is TRBV18, with D unresolved. The CDR3 has 14 amino acids. Trimming removed 6 bases from V and 2 bases from J, with 14 bases in between. Per germline, CDR1 KGHSH and CDR2 LQKENI. CDR3 DNA sequence: TGTGCCAGCTCGGATACCTGGACCCCCTACGAGCAGTACTTC. The encoded protein is CASSDTWTPYEQYF.

The chain has TRBV29-1 and TRBJ1-1; 7 bases line up with TRBD1. With 6 bases clipped from V and 1 base from J, the junction kept 8 bases outside the gene matches. Germline V gives CDR1 SQVTM, CDR2 ANQGSEA. The CDR3 runs to 14 residues. CDR3: CSVPRGKGNTEAFF. CDR3 DNA sequence: TGCAGCGTCCCCAGGGGGAAGGGGAACACTGAAGCTTTCTTT.

This clonotype was seen only a few times. Here the CDR3 reads CASSGSYRKGDTEAFF. DNA of the CDR3: TGTGCCAGCAGCGGCAGCTACAGGAAGGGGGACACTGAAGCTTTCTTT. The chain uses TRBV7-8 and TRBJ1-1; maybe TRBD1 (6 bases). This CDR3 contains 16 residues. Germline V lookup: CDR1 SGHVS, CDR2 FQNEAQ. Trimming stripped 5 bases from V and 3 bases from J, with 19 bases between.

The chain employs TRBV6-6 and TRBJ2-1; 8 positions match TRBD1. J gave up 7 bases and V 7 bases, and 12 bases lay outside the gene matches. This CDR3 has 15 amino acids. Germline assignment: CDR1 MNHNY and CDR2 SVGAGI (reference sequence). Written as DNA, the CDR3 is TGTGCCAGCACCAAAACGGACAGGGTTAAGAATGAGCAGTTCTTC. This translates into CASTKTDRVKNEQFF.

This clonotype was counted many times. The chain combines TRBV21-1 with TRBJ1-1; the table's TRBD1 call for D was not verified on the DNA. TRBV21-1 is deemed a pseudogene. This CDR3 is built from 11 residues. CDR3 protein: CASGERREAFF. The CDR3 nucleotides are TGTGCCTCCGGGGAGAGGAGGGAAGCTTTCTTT.

This clonotype was seen repeatedly, ten times or more. V gene TRBV6-2 or TRBV6-3 combines with J gene TRBJ1-1; D is undetermined. Trimming took off 7 bases at V and 1 base at J, with 13 bases between the two ends. The CDR3 is made up of 14 amino acids. The germline V gene encodes CDR1 MNHEY and CDR2 SVGEGT. The CDR3 coding sequence is TGTGCCAGCAACCCTTACCCCTCGAACACTGAAGCTTTCTTT. It translates to CASNPYPSNTEAFF.

Many counts were recorded for this clonotype. The CDR3, as DNA: TGTGCCAGCAGTTTAGTCAGCGGGGGGCAAGAGACCCAGTACTTC. Translation gives CASSLVSGGQETQYF. The chain carries TRBV12-3 or TRBV12-4 and TRBJ2-5; TRBD2 agrees at 9 bases. V lost 1 base and J lost 2; bases outside the gene matches: 2. There are 15 residues in the CDR3.